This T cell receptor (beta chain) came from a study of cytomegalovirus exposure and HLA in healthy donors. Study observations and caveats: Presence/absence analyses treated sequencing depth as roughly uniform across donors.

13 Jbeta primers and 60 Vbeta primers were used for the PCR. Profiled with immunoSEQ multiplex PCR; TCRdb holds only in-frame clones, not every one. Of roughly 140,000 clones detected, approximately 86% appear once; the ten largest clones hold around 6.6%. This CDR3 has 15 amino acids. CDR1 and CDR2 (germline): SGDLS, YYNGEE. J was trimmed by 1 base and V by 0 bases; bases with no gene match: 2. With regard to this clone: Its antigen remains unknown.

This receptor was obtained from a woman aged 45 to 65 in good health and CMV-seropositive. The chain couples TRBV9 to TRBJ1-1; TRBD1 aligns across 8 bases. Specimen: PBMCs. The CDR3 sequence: CASSVDGTGNTEAFF. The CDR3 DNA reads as TGTGCCAGCAGCGTAGATGGGACAGGGAACACTGAAGCTTTCTTT.